This section outlines one T cell receptor beta chain sequence together with its context. Its antigen is as yet unknown. Combining a sample-barcoded 5' primer with a J-beta primer mix, a second PCR ran for roughly 6 to 11 cycles. TCRdb re-called the 5' RACE reads through MiXCR, storing one row per CDR3 protein. The table includes about 1,600,000 distinct CDR3 sequences, around two fifths detected once. The data derive from a study of blood T cells in healthy people across ages. Overall study results and limits: TCR beta diversity tracked closely with naive T cell percentage. Higher diversity, along with more naive CD4+ cells, distinguished long-lived donors from aged donors.

Trimming removed 3 bases from V and 0 bases from J, with 9 bases in between. The length of the CDR3 is 14 residues. Germline V gene sequence: CDR1 DFQATT, CDR2 SNEGSKA (reference sequence). Sequenced: blood. The chain combines TRBV20-1 with TRBJ2-1, with D perhaps matching TRBD1 or TRBD2 (5 bases each). The receptor's source is a woman between 18 and 30 years old in good health. This CDR3 reads CSASGDDSYNEQFF. CDR3 DNA sequence: TGCAGTGCTAGCGGGGACGACTCCTACAATGAGCAGTTCTTC.